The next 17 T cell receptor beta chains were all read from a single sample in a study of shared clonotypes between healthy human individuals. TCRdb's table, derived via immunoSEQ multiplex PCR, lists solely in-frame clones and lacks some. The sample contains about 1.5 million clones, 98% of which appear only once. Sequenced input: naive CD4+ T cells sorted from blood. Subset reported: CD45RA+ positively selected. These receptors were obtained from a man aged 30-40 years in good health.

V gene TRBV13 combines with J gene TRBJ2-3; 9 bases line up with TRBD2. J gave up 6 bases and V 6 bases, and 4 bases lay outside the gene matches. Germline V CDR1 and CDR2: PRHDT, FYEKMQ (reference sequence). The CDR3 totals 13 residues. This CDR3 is CASRGGRADTQYF. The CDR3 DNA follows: TGTGCCAGCAGAGGCGGGAGGGCTGATACGCAGTATTTT.

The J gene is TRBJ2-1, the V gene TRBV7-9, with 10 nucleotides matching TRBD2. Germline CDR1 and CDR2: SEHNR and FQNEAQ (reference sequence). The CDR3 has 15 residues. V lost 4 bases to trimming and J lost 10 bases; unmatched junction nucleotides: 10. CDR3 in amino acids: CASSYPSGLAWEQFF. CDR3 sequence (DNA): TGTGCCAGCAGCTATCCTTCGGGACTAGCGTGGGAGCAGTTCTTC.

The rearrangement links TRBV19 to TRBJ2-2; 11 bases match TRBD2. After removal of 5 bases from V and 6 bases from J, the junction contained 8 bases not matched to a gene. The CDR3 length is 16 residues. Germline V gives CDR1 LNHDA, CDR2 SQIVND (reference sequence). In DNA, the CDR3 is TGTGCCAGTAGTCTTACTAGCGGGGGTGGTGCCGGGGAGCTGTTTTTT. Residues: CASSLTSGGGAGELFF.

The CDR3 sequence: CASSFRRTSTDTQYF. The DNA of the CDR3 is TGTGCCAGCAGTTTCCGCCGGACAAGCACAGATACGCAGTATTTT. This rearrangement joins TRBV27 to TRBJ2-3, with a possible D match to TRBD1 (5 bases). The V gene lost 3 bases and the J gene lost 0 bases, with 10 bases spanning the gap. This CDR3 has 15 amino acids. Per the germline V gene, CDR1 is MNHEY and CDR2 is SMNVEV (reference sequence).

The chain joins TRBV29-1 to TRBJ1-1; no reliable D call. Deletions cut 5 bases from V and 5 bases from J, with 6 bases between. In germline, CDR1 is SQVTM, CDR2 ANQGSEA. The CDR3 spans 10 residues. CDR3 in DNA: TGCAGCGTTCTTTGGACTGAAGCTTTCTTT. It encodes CSVLWTEAFF. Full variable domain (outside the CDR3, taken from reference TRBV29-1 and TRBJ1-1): SAVISQKPSRDICQRGTSLTIQCQVDSQVTMMFWYRQQPGQSLTLIATANQGSEATYESGFVIDKFPISRPNLTFSTLTVSNMSPEDSSIYLCSVLWTEAFFGQGTRLTVV.

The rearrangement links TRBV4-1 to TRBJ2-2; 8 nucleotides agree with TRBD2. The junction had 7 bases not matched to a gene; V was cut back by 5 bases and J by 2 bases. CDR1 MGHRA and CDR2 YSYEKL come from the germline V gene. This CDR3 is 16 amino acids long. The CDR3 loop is CASSIIAGSNTGELFF. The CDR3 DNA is TGCGCCAGCAGCATTATAGCGGGATCAAACACCGGGGAGCTGTTTTTT.

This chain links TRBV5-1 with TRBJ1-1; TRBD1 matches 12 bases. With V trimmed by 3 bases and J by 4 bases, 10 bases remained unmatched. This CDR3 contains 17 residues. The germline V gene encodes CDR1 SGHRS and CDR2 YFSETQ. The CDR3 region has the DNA TGCGCCAGCAGCTCCCGGGACAGGGGGCGAGTTGGCACTGAAGCTTTCTTT. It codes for CASSSRDRGRVGTEAFF.

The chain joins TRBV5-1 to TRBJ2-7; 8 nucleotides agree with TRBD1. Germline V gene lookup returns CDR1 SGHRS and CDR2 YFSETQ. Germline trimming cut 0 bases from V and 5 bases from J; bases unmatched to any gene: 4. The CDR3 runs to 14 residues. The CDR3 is CASSLGSTGDEQYF. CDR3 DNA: TGCGCCAGCAGCTTGGGATCGACAGGGGACGAGCAGTACTTC.

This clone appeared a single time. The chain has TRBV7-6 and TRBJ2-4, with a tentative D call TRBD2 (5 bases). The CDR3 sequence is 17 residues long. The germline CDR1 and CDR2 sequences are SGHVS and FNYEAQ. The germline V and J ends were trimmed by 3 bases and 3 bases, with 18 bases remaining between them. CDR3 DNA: TGTGCCAGCAGCTTTTGGCCAAGCTCAGCGGTCAAAAACATTCAGTACTTC. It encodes CASSFWPSSAVKNIQYF.

The CDR3 DNA is TGTGCCAGCAGCTTGGGGTTCAGACAGGGGGCGGGCGAGCAGTACTTC. Its translation: CASSLGFRQGAGEQYF. The chain couples TRBV5-4 to TRBJ2-7; 10 bases line up with TRBD1. V lost 0 bases and J lost 6; bases outside the gene matches: 9. CDR3 length: 16 amino acids. CDR1 and CDR2 from the germline V gene are SGHNT and YYREEE (reference sequence). The variable domain in full, completed from reference TRBV5-4 and TRBJ2-7, reads ETGVTQSPTHLIKTRGQQVTLRCSSQSGHNTVSWYQQALGQGPQFIFQYYREEENGRGNFPPRFSGLQFPNYSSELNVNALELDDSALYLCASSLGFRQGAGEQYFGPGTRLTVT.

CDR3 residues: CASRRQGNGKAFF. For the CDR3, the DNA is TGTGCCAGCAGAAGACAGGGGAACGGAAAAGCTTTCTTT. The J gene is TRBJ1-1, the V gene TRBV28; 8 positions agree with TRBD1. Trimming removed 6 bases from V and 9 bases from J; junction bases left unmatched: 9. Per the germline V gene, CDR1 is MDHEN and CDR2 is SYDVKM. This CDR3 has 13 residues.

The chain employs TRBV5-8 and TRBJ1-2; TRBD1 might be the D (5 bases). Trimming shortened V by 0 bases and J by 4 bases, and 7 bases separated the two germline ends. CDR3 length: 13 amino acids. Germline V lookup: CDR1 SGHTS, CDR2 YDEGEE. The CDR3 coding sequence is TGTGCCAGCAGCTTGGTGACAGCCTATGGCTACACCTTC. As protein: CASSLVTAYGYTF.

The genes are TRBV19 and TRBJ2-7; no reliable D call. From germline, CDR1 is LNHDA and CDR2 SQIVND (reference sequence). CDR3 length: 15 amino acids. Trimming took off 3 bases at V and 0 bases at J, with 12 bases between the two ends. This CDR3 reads CASSIWTAASYEQYF. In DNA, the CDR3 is TGTGCCAGTAGTATTTGGACGGCGGCCTCCTACGAGCAGTACTTC.

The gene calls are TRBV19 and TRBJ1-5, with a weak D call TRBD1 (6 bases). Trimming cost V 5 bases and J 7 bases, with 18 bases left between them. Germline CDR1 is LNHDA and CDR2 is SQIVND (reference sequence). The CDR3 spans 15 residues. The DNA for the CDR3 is TGTGCCAGTAGTTTCCCACAGGGTCCGGGACAGCCCCAGCATTTT. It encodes CASSFPQGPGQPQHF.

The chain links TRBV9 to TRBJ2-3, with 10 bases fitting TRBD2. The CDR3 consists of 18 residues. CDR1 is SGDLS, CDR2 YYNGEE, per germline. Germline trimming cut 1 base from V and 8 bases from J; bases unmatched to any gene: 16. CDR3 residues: CASSVSLAGVGGYGTQYF. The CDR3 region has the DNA TGTGCCAGCAGCGTAAGCCTAGCGGGAGTAGGAGGTTACGGTACGCAGTATTTT.

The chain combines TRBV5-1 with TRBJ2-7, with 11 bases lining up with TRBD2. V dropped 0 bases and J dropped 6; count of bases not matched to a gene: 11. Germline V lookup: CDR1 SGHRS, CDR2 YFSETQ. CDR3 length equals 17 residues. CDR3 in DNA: TGCGCCAGCAGCTTGGGGTTCGGGCTAGCGGGAGGCAGCGAGCAGTACTTC. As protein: CASSLGFGLAGGSEQYF.

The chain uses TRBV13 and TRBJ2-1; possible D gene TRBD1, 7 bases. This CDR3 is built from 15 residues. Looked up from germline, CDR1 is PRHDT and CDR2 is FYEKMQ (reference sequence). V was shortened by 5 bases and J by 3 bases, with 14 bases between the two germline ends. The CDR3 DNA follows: TGTGCCAGCAGCCCGGGGAGGACAGGCTACAATGAGCAGTTCTTC. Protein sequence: CASSPGRTGYNEQFF.